This TCR beta chain is drawn from a study of OX40 agonist ivuxolimab in advanced cancers. The CDR3 extends over 12 amino acids. Trimming left V 4 bases short and J 6 bases short, with 9 bases between. Germline CDR1 reads SNHLY; CDR2 reads FYNNEI. Sampling of blood occurred at baseline, cycle 4 day 1, and cycle 7 day 1. Measured with immunoSEQ multiplex PCR; TCRdb has only the in-frame clones, and not every one. Of roughly 30,000 clones listed, about four fifths are singletons. The sequence was obtained from an adult with an advanced solid tumor such as melanoma, head and neck, liver or kidney cancer. The specimen was CD4+ or CD8+ T cells sorted from blood, collected in a trial of the OX40 agonist ivuxolimab. The gene calls are TRBV2 and TRBJ1-2; D not certain. CDR3 sequence: CASSATSHGYTF. In DNA form, the CDR3 reads TGTGCCAGCAGTGCCACCTCCCATGGCTACACCTTC.